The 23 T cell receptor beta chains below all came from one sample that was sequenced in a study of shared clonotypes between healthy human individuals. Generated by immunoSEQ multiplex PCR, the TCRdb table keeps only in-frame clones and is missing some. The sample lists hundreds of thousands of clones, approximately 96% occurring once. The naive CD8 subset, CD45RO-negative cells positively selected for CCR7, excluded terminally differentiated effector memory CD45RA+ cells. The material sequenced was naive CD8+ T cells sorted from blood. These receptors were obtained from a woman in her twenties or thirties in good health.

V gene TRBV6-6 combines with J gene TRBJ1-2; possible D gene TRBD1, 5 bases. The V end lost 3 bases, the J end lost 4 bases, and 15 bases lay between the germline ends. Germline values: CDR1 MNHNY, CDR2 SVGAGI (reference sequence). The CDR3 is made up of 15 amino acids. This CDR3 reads CASSYTVDNPYGYTF. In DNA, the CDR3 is TGTGCCAGCAGTTATACGGTGGACAATCCCTATGGCTACACCTTC.

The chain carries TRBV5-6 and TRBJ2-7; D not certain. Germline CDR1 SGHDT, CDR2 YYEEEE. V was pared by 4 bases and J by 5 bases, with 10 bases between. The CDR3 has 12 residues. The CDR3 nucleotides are TGTGCCAGCAGCACCGACCGAAACGAGCAGTACTTC. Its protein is CASSTDRNEQYF.

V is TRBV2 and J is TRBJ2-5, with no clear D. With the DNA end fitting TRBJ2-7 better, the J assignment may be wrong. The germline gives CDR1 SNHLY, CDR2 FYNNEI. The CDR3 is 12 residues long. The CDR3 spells CASSENNYEQYF. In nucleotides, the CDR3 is TGTGCCAGCAGTGAGAACAACTACGAGCAGTACTTC.

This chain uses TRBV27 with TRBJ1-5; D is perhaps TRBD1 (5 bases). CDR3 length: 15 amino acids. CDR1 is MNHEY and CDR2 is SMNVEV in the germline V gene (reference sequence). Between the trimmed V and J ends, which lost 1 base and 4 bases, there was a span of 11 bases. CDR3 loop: CASSLLGRENQPQHF. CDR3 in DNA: TGTGCCAGCAGTTTATTAGGCAGGGAGAATCAGCCCCAGCATTTT.

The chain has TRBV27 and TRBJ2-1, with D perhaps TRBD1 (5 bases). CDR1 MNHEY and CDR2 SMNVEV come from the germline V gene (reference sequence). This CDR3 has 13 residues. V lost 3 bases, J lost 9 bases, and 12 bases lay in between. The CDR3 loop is CASSFTDKGEQFF. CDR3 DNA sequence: TGTGCCAGCAGTTTTACGGACAAAGGTGAGCAGTTCTTC.

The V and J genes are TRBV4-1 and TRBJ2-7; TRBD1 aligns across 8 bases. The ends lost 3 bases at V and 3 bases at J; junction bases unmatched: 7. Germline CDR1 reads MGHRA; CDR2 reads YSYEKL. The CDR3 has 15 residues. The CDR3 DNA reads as TGCGCCAGCAGCCATAGAACAGGGGGGAACTACGAGCAGTACTTC. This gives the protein CASSHRTGGNYEQYF.

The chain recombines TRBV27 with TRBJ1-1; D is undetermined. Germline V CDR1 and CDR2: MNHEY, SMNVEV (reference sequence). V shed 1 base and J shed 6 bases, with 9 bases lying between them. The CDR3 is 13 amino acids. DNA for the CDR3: TGTGCCAGCAGTTTATACACAAACGCTGAAGCTTTCTTT. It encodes CASSLYTNAEAFF.

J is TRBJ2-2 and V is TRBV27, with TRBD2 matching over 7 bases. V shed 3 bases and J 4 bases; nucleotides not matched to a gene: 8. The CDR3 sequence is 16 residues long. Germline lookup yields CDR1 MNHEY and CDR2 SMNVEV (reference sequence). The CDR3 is CASSLERGGPTGELFF. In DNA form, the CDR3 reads TGTGCCAGCAGTTTGGAGCGGGGAGGCCCCACCGGGGAGCTGTTTTTT.

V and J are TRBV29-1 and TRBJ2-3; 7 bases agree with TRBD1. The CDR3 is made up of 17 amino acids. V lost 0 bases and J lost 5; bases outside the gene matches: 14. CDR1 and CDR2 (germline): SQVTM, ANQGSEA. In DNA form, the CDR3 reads TGCAGCGTTGAAGATCTTTTTGGAGACAGGGTCGGAGATACGCAGTATTTT. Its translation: CSVEDLFGDRVGDTQYF.

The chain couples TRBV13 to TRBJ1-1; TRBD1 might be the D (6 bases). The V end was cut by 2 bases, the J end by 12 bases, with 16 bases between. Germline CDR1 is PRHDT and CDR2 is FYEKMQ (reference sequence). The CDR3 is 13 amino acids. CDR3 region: CASSLLDSKETFF. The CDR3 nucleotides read TGTGCCAGCAGCTTATTGGACAGCAAGGAAACTTTCTTT.

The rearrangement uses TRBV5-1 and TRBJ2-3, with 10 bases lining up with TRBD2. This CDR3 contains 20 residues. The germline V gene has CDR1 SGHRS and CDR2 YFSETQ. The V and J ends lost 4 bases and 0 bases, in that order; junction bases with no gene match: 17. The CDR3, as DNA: TGCGCCAGCAGCCCAGGACTAGCGGCCCTAACCCTCTCTAGCACAGATACGCAGTATTTT. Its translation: CASSPGLAALTLSSTDTQYF.

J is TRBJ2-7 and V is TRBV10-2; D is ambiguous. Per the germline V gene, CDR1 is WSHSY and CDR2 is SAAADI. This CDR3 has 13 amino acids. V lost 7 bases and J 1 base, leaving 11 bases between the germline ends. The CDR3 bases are TGCGCCAGCACCTCGGGCCGATCCTACGAGCAGTACTTC. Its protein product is CASTSGRSYEQYF.

The CDR3 loop is CASSFGNPVVGEQFF. CDR3 sequence (DNA): TGTGCCAGCAGCTTCGGGAATCCCGTTGTTGGTGAGCAGTTCTTC. The rearrangement joins TRBV7-2 to TRBJ2-1, with D possibly being TRBD2 (5 bases). V was cut by 3 bases and J by 9 bases, with 18 bases left in between. The V gene's germline CDR1 is SGHTA and CDR2 FQGNSA. The CDR3 covers 15 residues.

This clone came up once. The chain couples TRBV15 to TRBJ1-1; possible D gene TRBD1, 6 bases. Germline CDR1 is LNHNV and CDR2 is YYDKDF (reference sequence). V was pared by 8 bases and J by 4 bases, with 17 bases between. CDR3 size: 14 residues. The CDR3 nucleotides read TGTGCCACCGGAGAACAGGGTGGTGGCACTGAAGCTTTCTTT. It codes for CATGEQGGGTEAFF.

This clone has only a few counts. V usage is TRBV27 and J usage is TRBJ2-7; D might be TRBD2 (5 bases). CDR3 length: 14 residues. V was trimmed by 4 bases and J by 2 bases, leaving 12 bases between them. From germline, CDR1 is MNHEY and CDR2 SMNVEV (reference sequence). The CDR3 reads CASSSQAVPYEQYF. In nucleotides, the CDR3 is TGTGCCAGCAGTTCCCAAGCGGTCCCCTACGAGCAGTACTTC.

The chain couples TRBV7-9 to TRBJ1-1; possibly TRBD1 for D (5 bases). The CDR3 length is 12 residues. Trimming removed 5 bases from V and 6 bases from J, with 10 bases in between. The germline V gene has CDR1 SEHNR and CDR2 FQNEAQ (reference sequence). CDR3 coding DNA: TGTGCCAGCAGCCCGGGGCAGGCTGAAGCTTTCTTT. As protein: CASSPGQAEAFF.

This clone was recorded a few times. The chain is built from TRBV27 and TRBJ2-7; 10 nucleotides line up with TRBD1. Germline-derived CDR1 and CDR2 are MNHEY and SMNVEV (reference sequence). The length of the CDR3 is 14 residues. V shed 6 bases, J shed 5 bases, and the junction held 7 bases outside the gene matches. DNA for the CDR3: TGTGCCAGCAGCACGGGACAGGGGTTCCACGAGCAGTACTTC. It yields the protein CASSTGQGFHEQYF.

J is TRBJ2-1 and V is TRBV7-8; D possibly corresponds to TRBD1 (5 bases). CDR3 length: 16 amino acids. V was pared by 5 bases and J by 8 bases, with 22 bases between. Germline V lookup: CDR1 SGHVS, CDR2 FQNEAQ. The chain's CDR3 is CASSTWQGGPLDEQFF. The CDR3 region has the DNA TGTGCCAGCAGCACATGGCAGGGCGGACCATTAGATGAGCAGTTCTTC.

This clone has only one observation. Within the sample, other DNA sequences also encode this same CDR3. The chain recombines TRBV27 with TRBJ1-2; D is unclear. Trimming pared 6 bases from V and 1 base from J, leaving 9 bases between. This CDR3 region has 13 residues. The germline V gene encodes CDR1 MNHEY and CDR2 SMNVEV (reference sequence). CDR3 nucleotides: TGTGCCAGCAGCCCAGCCGGTAACTATGGCTACACCTTC. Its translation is CASSPAGNYGYTF.

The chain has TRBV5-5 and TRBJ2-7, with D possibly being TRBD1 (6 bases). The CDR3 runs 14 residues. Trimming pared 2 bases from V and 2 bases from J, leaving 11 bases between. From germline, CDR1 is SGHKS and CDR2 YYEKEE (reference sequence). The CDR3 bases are TGTGCCAGCAGCTTCCTCCAGGGGCCCTACGAGCAGTACTTC. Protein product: CASSFLQGPYEQYF.

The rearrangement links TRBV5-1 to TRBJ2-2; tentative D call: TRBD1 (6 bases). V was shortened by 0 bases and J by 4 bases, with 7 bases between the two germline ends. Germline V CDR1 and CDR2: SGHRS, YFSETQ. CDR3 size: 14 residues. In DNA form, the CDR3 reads TGCGCCAGCAGCTTGGCAGGGGCCACCGGGGAGCTGTTTTTT. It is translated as CASSLAGATGELFF.

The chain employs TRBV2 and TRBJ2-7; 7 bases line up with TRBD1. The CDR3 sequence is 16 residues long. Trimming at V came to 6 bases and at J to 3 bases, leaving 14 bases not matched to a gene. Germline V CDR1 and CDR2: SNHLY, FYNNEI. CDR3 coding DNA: TGTGCCAGCAGCGCATATTCACAGGGGATCGACTACGAGCAGTACTTC. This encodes CASSAYSQGIDYEQYF. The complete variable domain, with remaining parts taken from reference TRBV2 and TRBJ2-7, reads EPEVTQTPSHQVTQMGQEVILRCVPISNHLYFYWYRQILGQKVEFLVSFYNNEISEKSEIFDDQFSVERPDGSNFTLKIRSTKLEDSAMYFCASSAYSQGIDYEQYFGPGTRLTVT.

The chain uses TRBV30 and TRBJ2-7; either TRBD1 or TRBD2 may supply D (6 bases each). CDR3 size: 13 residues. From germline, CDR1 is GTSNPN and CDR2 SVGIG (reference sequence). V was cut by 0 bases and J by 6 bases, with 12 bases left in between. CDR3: CAWSVGGSGEQYF. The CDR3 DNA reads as TGTGCCTGGAGTGTAGGGGGGTCTGGCGAGCAGTACTTC.